What follows is one TCR beta chain and its context. Its specificity is not known. The data were obtained in a study of follicular helper T cells after annual influenza vaccination. As for the study in general: For some subjects, blood spans the 2013-2014, 2014-2015 and 2015-2016 annual vaccinations.

V gave up 7 bases and J gave up 0 bases, with 13 bases separating them. The germline V gene encodes CDR1 MNHNY and CDR2 SVGAGI (reference sequence). This CDR3 is built from 16 residues. Sequencing of TCRB used Survey level resolution. Generated by immunoSEQ multiplex PCR, the TCRdb table keeps only in-frame clones and is missing some. Found here are about 4,800 clones, 83% of them singletons; the top ten hold 0.95% to 1.5%. Described time point: 2015-2016 season, 7 days after influenza vaccination. Study findings and constraints: Day 7 ICOS+CD38+ clones were most often found later in ICOS-CD38- cTfh cells.

The origin of this receptor is an adult who received the influenza vaccine. The source was CXCR5+ CD38- circulating T follicular helper cells from blood, collected 7 days after influenza vaccination. The subset was: circulating Tfh, non-naive CD4+CXCR5+PD-1+ (ICOS+CD38+ or ICOS-CD38-). J is TRBJ2-6 and V is TRBV6-6; D remains ambiguous. CDR3 in DNA: TGTGCCAGCATGACGTCCTCCTACTCTGGGGCCAACGTCCTGACTTTC. Translating it yields CASMTSSYSGANVLTF.